Listed below are T cell receptor beta chains from one sample, sequenced in a study of cytomegalovirus exposure and HLA in healthy donors. The protocol was immunoSEQ multiplex PCR, while the TCRdb copy is restricted to in-frame clones and leaves out a portion. The sample consists of about 150,000 clones, roughly 72% of them appearing once. The sample taken for sequencing was PBMCs. The receptor set was obtained from a man aged 35 to 55 in good health and CMV-seronegative. Both conserved end residues are part of each CDR3. The D gene is left open where the match is weak. Not every row has a clone size; where given, it reads once, few, many or a size class.

D gene,clone size,V gene,J gene,CDR3 DNA,CDR3 protein
NA,few,TRBV5-5,TRBJ1-1,TGTGCCAGCAGCTTGTGGGGTCCCAGGGCAAACACTGAAGCTTTCTTT,CASSLWGPRANTEAFF
NA,NA,TRBV30,TRBJ2-7,TGTGCCTGGACGAAGGGTTTCGGACACGAGCAGTACTTC,CAWTKGFGHEQYF
NA,NA,TRBV4-1,TRBJ1-1,TGCGCCAGCAGCCAAGGCGCAGGGAACACTGAAGCTTTCTTT,CASSQGAGNTEAFF
NA,few,TRBV5-1,TRBJ1-2,TGCGCCAGCAGCTTGGGACAGATCAACTATGGCTACACCTTC,CASSLGQINYGYTF
TRBD2,NA,TRBV13,TRBJ2-1,TGTGCCAGCAGCAACCTAAGGACTAGCGGGGGCAACAATGAGCAGTTCTTC,CASSNLRTSGGNNEQFF
TRBD2,NA,TRBV19,TRBJ2-1,TGTGCCAGTAGTATAAGGTCGACCGCGGGAGCTGTGACCGGTGAGCAGTTCTTC,CASSIRSTAGAVTGEQFF
TRBD1,NA,TRBV7-8,TRBJ1-3,TGTGCCAGCAGGCTAAGACAGGGGGAAGGAAACACCATATATTTT,CASRLRQGEGNTIYF
TRBD2,NA,TRBV11-3,TRBJ2-5,TGTGCCAGCAGCTTAGGCCTAGCGGGGGATGAGACCCAGTACTTC,CASSLGLAGDETQYF
TRBD2,NA,TRBV7-9,TRBJ2-7,TGTGCCAGCAGCTCCCGACTAGCGGGAGGTCACCGGTGGGAGCAGTACTTC,CASSSRLAGGHRWEQYF
NA,NA,TRBV18,TRBJ2-3,TGTGCCAGCTCACCAAGACTACTCACCACAGATACGCAGTATTTT,CASSPRLLTTDTQYF
NA,NA,TRBV11-3,TRBJ2-5,TGTGCCAGCAGCTTAGAGAGGTCAGAGACCCAGTACTTC,CASSLERSETQYF
NA,NA,TRBV30,TRBJ2-3,TGTGCCTGGAAATCGCGTGGGCCGTTAAATACAGATACGCAGTATTTT,CAWKSRGPLNTDTQYF
TRBD2,NA,TRBV19,TRBJ2-1,TGTGCCAGTGATACCGGGACTAGATACAATGAGCAGTTCTTC,CASDTGTRYNEQFF
TRBD1,NA,TRBV4-1,TRBJ1-1,TGCGCCAGCAGCTACGGACAGGGTGATACTGAAGCTTTCTTT,CASSYGQGDTEAFF
TRBD1,NA,TRBV7-6,TRBJ1-2,TGTGCCAGCAGCGACCGACAGGGCTATGGCTACACCTTC,CASSDRQGYGYTF
TRBD2,NA,TRBV10-3,TRBJ2-3,TGTGCCATCAGTATACTAGCGGGCAGCACAGATACGCAGTATTTT,CAISILAGSTDTQYF
NA,NA,TRBV7-9,TRBJ2-1,TGTGCCAGCAGCTTGCACAGCTCCTACAATGAGCAGTTCTTC,CASSLHSSYNEQFF
NA,NA,TRBV10-3,TRBJ1-1,TGTGCCATCAGACAGGGCCCAGCCGTTTCTGAAGCTTTCTTT,CAIRQGPAVSEAFF
NA,few,TRBV5-4,TRBJ2-3,TGTGCCAGCAGCTTGGTCCGGGGGAGCACAGATACGCAGTATTTT,CASSLVRGSTDTQYF
NA,once,TRBV5-5,TRBJ1-4,TGTGCCAGCAGCCTGGACTGGAGTGAAAAACTGTTTTTT,CASSLDWSEKLFF
TRBD2,NA,TRBV5-1,TRBJ2-1,TGCGCCAGCAGCGGGAGGGCCCGAAACACACAGAGTGAGCAGTTCTTC,CASSGRARNTQSEQFF
NA,NA,TRBV9,TRBJ2-3,TGTGCCAGCAGCGCACAAGATACGCAGTATTTT,CASSAQDTQYF
TRBD1,few,TRBV28,TRBJ1-4,TGTGCCAGCAGGACTACAGGGGACGGGGCAACTAATGAAAAACTGTTTTTT,CASRTTGDGATNEKLFF
NA,NA,TRBV2,TRBJ2-7,TGTGCCAGCAGTGATCGCCGGGACACAAATCCGTACGAGCAGTACTTC,CASSDRRDTNPYEQYF
NA,NA,TRBV5-1,TRBJ2-1,TGCGCCAGCAGCTTAATCTCTAGCTCCTACAATGAGCAGTTCTTC,CASSLISSSYNEQFF
NA,NA,TRBV6-1,TRBJ1-1,TGTGCCAGCAGTGAAGATTCTTATCTTTTGAACACTGAAGCTTTCTTT,CASSEDSYLLNTEAFF